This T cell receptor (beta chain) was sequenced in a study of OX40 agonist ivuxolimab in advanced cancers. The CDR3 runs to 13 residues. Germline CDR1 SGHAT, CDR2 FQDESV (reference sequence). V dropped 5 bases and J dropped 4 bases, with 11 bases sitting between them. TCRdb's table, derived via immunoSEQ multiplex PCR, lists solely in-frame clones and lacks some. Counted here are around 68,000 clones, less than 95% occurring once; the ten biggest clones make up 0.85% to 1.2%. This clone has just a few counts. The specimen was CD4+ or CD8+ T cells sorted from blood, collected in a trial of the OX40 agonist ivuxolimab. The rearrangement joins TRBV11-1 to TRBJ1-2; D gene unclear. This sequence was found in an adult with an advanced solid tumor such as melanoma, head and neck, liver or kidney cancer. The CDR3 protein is CASSLGRTYGYTF. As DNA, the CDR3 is TGTGCCAGCAGCCTCGGACGGACCTATGGCTACACCTTC.